The clone carrying this TCR beta chain was observed many times. This sample stems from a study of neurological immune-mediated disorders. Germline CDR1 reads SGHTA; CDR2 reads FQGNSA. This CDR3 spans 11 amino acids. V was pared by 5 bases and J by 2 bases, with 3 bases between. TCRdb re-called the 5' RACE reads through MiXCR, storing one row per CDR3 protein. The sample has 45,000 to 60,000 distinct CDR3 sequences, about 3.5% seen once; the top ten hold roughly 1.7%. This TCR came from a man under 40 with multiple sclerosis. The sequenced sample was PBMCs. The V gene is TRBV7-2, the J gene TRBJ2-5; no reliable D call. The CDR3 DNA reads TGTGCCAGCAGCCGACAAGAGACCCAGTACTTC. It is translated as CASSRQETQYF.